This T cell receptor (beta chain) is from a study of CD8+ T cells in alopecia areata (dated 2018 in TCRdb). Context from the whole study: Treated patients were enrolled in an open-label pilot trial of oral tofacitinib at 5 to 10 mg twice daily for moderate-to-severe alopecia areata. Tofacitinib-treated patients had biopsies at baseline and at 4 and 24 weeks of treatment, with a later scalp biopsy in several patients. Patients received tofacitinib for 6 to 18 months and were then followed off drug for 6 months to check for delayed response and recurrence. Scalp clonality was compared across normal scalp (n=4), patchy alopecia areata scalp (n=8), and alopecia totalis/universalis scalp (n=8). RNA came from the PAXgene miRNA kit for fixed scalp, the miRNeasy kit for PBMCs, and the RNeasy kit for mouse skin. Human TCRbeta sequencing covered scalp tissue and sorted CD4+ and CD8+ peripheral blood T cells from patchy and totalis/universalis alopecia areata patients and healthy controls. In both human patients and the C3H/HeJ mouse model, the study applied high-throughput TCRbeta sequencing to look at T cell clonal expansion in alopecia areata. immunoSEQ multiplex PCR using 35 Vbeta forward primers and 13 Jbeta reverse primers was used to amplify TCRbeta CDR3 regions. What the research found in general, with its limitations: Compared with mice, TCR sequences shared between patients were less clear, possibly partly because of HLA diversity across the patient population. Lesional scalp, especially in alopecia totalis/universalis, showed higher clonality and more expanded CD8+ clones than normal scalp, suggesting antigenic drive. Resident alphabeta T cells in normal human skin are also sequenced, complicating scalp TCR repertoire analysis, unlike mouse skin dominated by gammadelta T cells.

CDR1 and CDR2, looked up from the germline V gene, are SGHNT and YENEEA. Deletion took 3 bases off V and 1 base off J, with a span of 11 bases between the germline ends. The CDR3 has 15 amino acids, counting the end cysteine and phenylalanine. The DNA shown is the 45-base CDR3, in frame from base 1. This sample's time point label indicates: baseline before oral tofacitinib. Lesional scalp punch biopsies and peripheral blood were collected from alopecia areata patients. PBMCs were isolated by density centrifugation and stained for CD3, CD4 and CD8, after which CD4+ and CD8+ T cells were sorted on a FACSAria. On this clone itself: The antigen it binds to is not known. No base qualities exist here, and no much larger clone lies one base off it.

The library was prepared using the immunoSEQ multiplex PCR assay. To provide template for TCR sequencing, every sample had RNA extracted and reverse transcribed into cDNA. First-strand cDNA was synthesized using SuperScript III with a 2:1 mix of oligo-dT and random hexamers. A synthetic immune receptor repertoire was used to gauge amplification bias, and whatever bias remained was removed computationally. The authors processed their data as follows. Raw reads were preprocessed to remove errors, and CDR3 was defined by IMGT conventions from the conserved cysteine to phenylalanine. To get clonality, Shannon entropy was normalized by log2 of the number of productive unique TCRs and the result was subtracted from 1. Scalp TCRbeta sequences were cross-referenced with sorted blood CD4 and CD8 repertoires so that the CD4 or CD8 identity of scalp clones could be inferred. TCRdb retrieved this table from immuneACCESS and kept in-frame rearrangements only. Not all clones are present; in checked studies, unresolved V genes account for under half, and no reason is known for the remainder. Clone size and the V and J calls come from that table; the DNA yielded D and trimming. The sample includes about 56,000 clones, with 96% observed a single time. 20% to 30% of the sample is taken by the ten largest.

Here the chain combines TRBV11-3 and TRBJ2-3; matching of 8 bases hints at TRBD1 as the D gene. This specimen was CD8+ T cells sorted from blood, taken at week 0. The sequence derives from a human donor with alopecia areata. The CDR3 protein: CASSFTGGGTDTQYF. In nucleotides, the sequence is TGTGCCAGCAGCTTTACAGGGGGGGGCACAGATACGCAGTATTTT.